Below, 8 T cell receptor beta chains from the same sample are listed, as sequenced in a study of T cell therapy after organ transplantation. The method was immunoSEQ multiplex PCR; TCRdb's version includes in-frame clones alone and lacks a portion of them. There are about 2,400 clones in the sample; roughly 71% occur only once, and 36% lies in the top ten. The antigens of these receptors remain unknown. This specimen consisted of CD8+ T cells from blood, obtained before autologous CMV-specific T cell therapy. These receptors were collected from a human patient who had received a solid organ transplant and had CMV disease.

This chain joins TRBV7-8 and TRBJ2-1; the match to TRBD2 covers 7 bases. The CDR3 length is 15 residues. The germline CDR1 and CDR2 sequences are SGHVS and FQNEAQ. Unmatched junction bases numbered 6, after V lost 0 bases and J lost 7 bases. The CDR3 loop is CASSLASAGVNEQFF. The CDR3 DNA follows: TGTGCCAGCAGCTTAGCGTCTGCGGGAGTGAATGAGCAGTTCTTC. Supplemented by reference TRBV7-8 and TRBJ2-1, the full variable domain reads GAGVSQSPRYKVAKRGQDVALRCDPISGHVSLFWYQQALGQGPEFLTYFQNEAQLDKSGLPSDRFFAERPEGSVSTLKIQRTQQEDSAVYLCASSLASAGVNEQFFGPGTRLTVL.

The chain carries TRBV7-3 and TRBJ2-3, with 9 bases fitting TRBD2. The CDR3 runs 18 residues. Trimming took 3 bases from V and 2 from J; bases not matched to a gene: 12. From germline, CDR1 is SGHTA and CDR2 FQGTGA. CDR3 bases: TGTGCCAGCAGCTTTTCGGCCTTTAGCGGGAGTGACACAGATACGCAGTATTTT. Protein product: CASSFSAFSGSDTDTQYF.

This clone was observed once. This chain joins TRBV27 and TRBJ1-1, with D uncertain. V lost 4 bases and J 0 bases, leaving 9 bases between the germline ends. This CDR3 has 14 residues. CDR1 and CDR2 (germline): MNHEY, SMNVEV (reference sequence). The CDR3 DNA reads as TGTGCCAGCAGTTACCAACCCATGAACACTGAAGCTTTCTTT. This encodes CASSYQPMNTEAFF.

This clone appeared a few times. This sequence joins TRBV2 and TRBJ2-7, with TRBD2 matching over 7 bases. The V gene's germline CDR1 is SNHLY and CDR2 FYNNEI. After removal of 7 bases from V and 0 bases from J, the junction contained 6 bases not matched to a gene. The CDR3 totals 14 residues. The CDR3 loop reads CASISGLYSYEQYF. The CDR3 DNA reads TGTGCCAGCATTTCGGGACTATACTCCTACGAGCAGTACTTC.

The chain is built from TRBV4-1 and TRBJ2-1; the D is unclear. Germline V CDR1 and CDR2: MGHRA, YSYEKL. V lost 1 base and J 9 bases, leaving 4 bases between the germline ends. This CDR3 comprises 11 residues. The CDR3 region has the DNA TGCGCCAGCAGCCAAGGGGGTGAGCAGTTCTTC. Encoded protein: CASSQGGEQFF.

The V gene is TRBV12-2, the J gene TRBJ2-7; the DNA was not compared with TRBD2, the D call given in the table. TRBV12-2 is a known pseudogene. CDR3 size: 19 residues. The chain's CDR3 is CASRLTGLAGEDATYEQYF. The CDR3 bases are TGTGCAAGTCGCTTAACGGGACTAGCGGGAGAGGATGCCACCTACGAGCAGTACTTC.

The chain joins TRBV7-2 to TRBJ1-2; D gene uncertain. V was cut by 2 bases and J by 8 bases, with 18 bases left in between. Germline CDR1 SGHTA, CDR2 FQGNSA. This CDR3 has 15 residues. The CDR3 loop is CASSLSPSGGDGYTF. Here the CDR3 DNA reads TGTGCCAGCAGCTTATCCCCCTCGGGAGGAGACGGCTACACCTTC.

J is TRBJ2-5 and V is TRBV11-2, with D perhaps TRBD2 (6 bases). Germline lookup yields CDR1 SGHAT and CDR2 FQNNGV. The CDR3 runs 17 residues. V gave up 4 bases and J gave up 2 bases, with 20 bases separating them. CDR3 nucleotides: TGTGCCAGCAGCTCCTTCTTGGTGATAGCGGTTCAAGAGACCCAGTACTTC. It codes for CASSSFLVIAVQETQYF.